Detailed here is one T cell receptor beta chain. Its antigen is currently unknown. The data stem from a study of early T cells in non-severe SARS-CoV-2 infection. Study-level background: Whole-blood bulk RNA, unsorted, was sequenced, and chains were unpaired.

The V segment lost 4 bases and the J segment 2 bases; nucleotides outside the gene matches: 11. Germline V gene data show CDR1 as LGHDT and CDR2 as YNNKEL (reference sequence). The CDR3 covers 17 residues. Study conclusions and caveats: The study's VDJdb matching favored anti-spike CD8 responses and missed private and CD4 specificities.

The protocol attached unique molecular identifiers to individual cDNA molecules. TCRdb re-called the 5' RACE reads with MiXCR, one entry per CDR3 protein. The repertoire holds 70,000 to 85,000 distinct CDR3 sequences, less than 15% seen once, with approximately 5.7% in the top ten. Sequencing was done on a sample of whole blood. This sequence originates from an adult who was a healthcare worker with PCR-confirmed SARS-CoV-2 infection or an uninfected control (not recorded which). The J gene is TRBJ1-2, the V gene TRBV3-1, with 9 bases aligning to TRBD1. The CDR3 reads CASSPTGTGTGNYGYTF. The CDR3 nucleotides read TGTGCCAGCAGCCCAACCGGGACAGGGACCGGGAACTATGGCTACACCTTC.